This T cell receptor beta chain is from a study of blood T cell repertoires in COVID-19. Overall study context: PBMCs, B-cell-depleted T cells, or T cells were the source of the cDNA or gDNA that made up the material.

The CDR3 runs 15 residues. CDR1 is SEHNR, CDR2 FQNEAQ, per germline (reference sequence). Trimming left V 1 base short and J 4 bases short, with 14 bases between. As originally analysed: Estimates of nucleated cell counts were drawn from the amplification of reference gene primers. The protocol was immunoSEQ multiplex PCR, while the TCRdb copy is restricted to in-frame clones and leaves out a portion. That table is the source of V, J and clone size, and D and trimming were worked out from the DNA. The sample lists some 50,000 clones; around 85% were seen once. The source material was peripheral blood. The sequence came from a human donor in a cohort sampled during active COVID-19. V is TRBV7-9 and J is TRBJ2-7, with a tentative D call TRBD1 (5 bases). The CDR3 sequence is CASSLEVGPTYEQYF. The CDR3 nucleotides read TGTGCCAGCAGCTTAGAAGTGGGGCCGACGTACGAGCAGTACTTC.